This TCR beta chain was obtained from a study of blood T cells in healthy people across ages. Turning to the study itself: Every two T cells gave about one barcoded beta molecule via template switching. General study points: Unknown CMV status may confound age-related changes in expanded clones.

This CDR3 has 12 residues. V was shortened by 4 bases and J by 3 bases, with 4 bases between the two germline ends. CDR1 is MGHDK, CDR2 SYGVNS, per germline. This clonotype was seen a handful of times. Its antigen is currently unknown. Through a sample-barcoded 5' primer and a J-beta primer mix, a second PCR was run for roughly 6 to 12 cycles. MiXCR, run by TCRdb on the 5' RACE reads, gives a single entry per CDR3 protein. The sample has roughly 800,000 distinct CDR3 sequences, 53% seen once. This sequence originates from a man older than 75 in good health. The V call is TRBV25-1, the J call TRBJ2-1; D unclear. The source material was blood. The CDR3 region is CASSGDYNEQFF. CDR3 in DNA: TGTGCCAGCAGTGGGGACTACAATGAGCAGTTCTTC.